These T cell receptor beta chains were read from a single sample in a study of CD8+ T cells in alopecia areata. The repertoire was sequenced with immunoSEQ multiplex PCR; TCRdb's copy has only in-frame clones and lacks some. The data hold more than 100,000 clones, with 58% observed a single time. The specimen comprised CD4+ T cells sorted from blood, sampled at week 0. The receptors stem from a human donor with alopecia areata. Each CDR3 is given with its conserved first and last residue. A D gene is named only where the DNA matches it firmly. Size values are once, few and many counts, or a class for expanded clones, and some rows have none.

d_gene | j_gene | abundance | v_gene | CDR3aa | CDR3nt
TRBD1 | TRBJ1-5 | few | TRBV19 | CASRRGQGGQPQHF | TGTGCCAGTAGGAGAGGACAGGGAGGCCAGCCCCAGCATTTT
- | TRBJ1-2 | - | TRBV19 | CASSLGGGNYGYTF | TGTGCCAGTAGCCTCGGGGGGGGCAACTATGGCTACACCTTC
- | TRBJ1-1 | - | TRBV5-1 | CASSAEGSGTEAFF | TGCGCCAGCAGCGCGGAGGGCTCGGGCACTGAAGCTTTCTTT
- | TRBJ2-1 | - | TRBV7-9 | CASSLQGDEQFF | TGTGCCAGCAGCTTACAGGGCGATGAGCAGTTCTTC
- | TRBJ2-3 | - | TRBV9 | CASSVGTRSDTQYF | TGTGCCAGCAGCGTAGGAACTAGGTCGGATACGCAGTATTTT
- | TRBJ1-5 | - | TRBV5-1 | CASSLDSGSNQPQHF | TGCGCCAGCAGCTTGGATAGCGGTAGCAATCAGCCCCAGCATTTT
TRBD2 | TRBJ2-7 | - | TRBV4-3 | CASSQIAGGQYEQYF | TGCGCCAGCAGCCAAATAGCGGGAGGGCAGTACGAGCAGTACTTC
- | TRBJ1-1 | - | TRBV4-1 | CASSQVDMGFVTGDTEAFF | TGCGCCAGCAGCCAAGTTGATATGGGGTTTGTAACAGGTGACACTGAAGCTTTCTTT
TRBD2 | TRBJ2-5 | few | TRBV11-2 | CASSFFQRGQGETQYF | TGTGCCAGCAGCTTCTTCCAGCGGGGCCAAGGAGAGACCCAGTACTTC
- | TRBJ1-2 | few | TRBV29-1 | CSVDMPGVRGYTF | TGCAGCGTGGATATGCCGGGGGTACGAGGCTACACCTTC
- | TRBJ1-2 | - | TRBV27 | CASSFKGLGYTF | TGTGCCAGCAGTTTTAAGGGGTTGGGCTACACCTTC
- | TRBJ2-5 | - | TRBV30 | CAWSTGTGWGETQYF | TGTGCCTGGAGTACCGGGACTGGATGGGGAGAGACCCAGTACTTC
- | TRBJ1-5 | - | TRBV19 | CASSIGSTSLPDQPQHF | TGTGCCAGTAGTATAGGTTCTACAAGCCTCCCCGATCAGCCCCAGCATTTT
- | TRBJ2-3 | - | TRBV9 | CASSVSSRDSTDTQYF | TGTGCCAGCAGCGTATCCTCTCGAGATAGCACAGATACGCAGTATTTT
- | TRBJ2-3 | - | TRBV6-5 | CASSSPGLASDTQYF | TGTGCCAGCAGTTCCCCGGGATTAGCCTCAGATACGCAGTATTTT
- | TRBJ2-1 | few | TRBV2 | CASSVLSYNEQFF | TGTGCCAGCAGCGTTCTCTCTTACAATGAGCAGTTCTTC
TRBD1 | TRBJ2-7 | few | TRBV9 | CASSPYDRGEQYF | TGTGCCAGCAGCCCGTACGACAGGGGGGAGCAGTACTTC
TRBD1 | TRBJ1-2 | once | TRBV2 | CASSRDRDDGYTF | TGTGCCAGCAGTAGGGACAGGGACGATGGCTACACCTTC
- | TRBJ1-5 | - | TRBV10-3 | CAIKDRSNQPQHF | TGTGCCATCAAGGACAGAAGCAATCAGCCCCAGCATTTT
- | TRBJ1-6 | - | TRBV4-2 | CASSQEGTGNSALHF | TGTGCCAGCAGCCAAGAGGGGACTGGCAATTCGGCCCTCCACTTT
TRBD1 | TRBJ1-3 | - | TRBV5-1 | CASTDDRGQAGNTIYF | TGCGCCAGCACCGATGATAGGGGACAGGCTGGAAACACCATATATTTT
- | TRBJ2-2 | - | TRBV29-1 | CSAQPRVPNTGELFF | TGCAGCGCCCAACCCAGGGTACCGAACACCGGGGAGCTGTTTTTT
TRBD1 | TRBJ2-7 | - | TRBV27 | CASTPGTGRSGEQYF | TGTGCCAGCACCCCTGGGACAGGGAGATCGGGAGAGCAGTACTTC
TRBD2 | TRBJ2-1 | few | TRBV19 | CASRSTSFLAGDSYNEQFF | TGTGCCAGTAGGTCCACTTCTTTTCTAGCGGGGGATTCCTACAATGAGCAGTTCTTC